The rows below give T cell receptor beta chains drawn from one sample of a study of T cell repertoires in cytomegalovirus infection. TCRdb passed the reads through MiXCR, listing each CDR3 protein once. The top ten clones hold 52% of a sample with 140,000 to 150,000 distinct CDR3 sequences, approximately 30% of them seen once. These receptors have no identified antigens. The sample was CD8+ T cells from cultured PBMCs, taken from culture after CMV antigen stimulation. The receptors come from a human donor in good health (CMV status not recorded). Some clones in this sample may be carry-over from other donors' samples. Each CDR3 is given with its conserved first and last residue. Fields, in order: clone size, D gene, J gene, V gene, CDR3 protein, CDR3 DNA. The D gene is left open where the match is weak. The listing skips clone size in some rows; elsewhere it reads once, few, many or a size class.

clone size: -
D gene: -
J gene: TRBJ2-1
V gene: TRBV7-8
CDR3 protein: CASSRMGRTRDGNEQFF
CDR3 DNA: TGTGCCAGCAGCCGTATGGGGCGGACCCGGGACGGGAATGAGCAGTTCTTC

clone size: many
D gene: -
J gene: TRBJ2-7
V gene: TRBV13
CDR3 protein: CASSLNNRGPSSYEQYF
CDR3 DNA: TGTGCCAGCAGCTTGAACAACCGGGGGCCTAGCTCCTACGAGCAGTACTTC

clone size: -
D gene: TRBD2
J gene: TRBJ2-3
V gene: TRBV9
CDR3 protein: CASSAPLAGGFTDTQYF
CDR3 DNA: TGTGCCAGCAGCGCCCCCTTAGCGGGAGGATTCACAGATACGCAGTATTTT

clone size: -
D gene: TRBD2
J gene: TRBJ2-5
V gene: TRBV9
CDR3 protein: CASQMSGGASETQYF
CDR3 DNA: TGTGCCAGCCAAATGAGCGGGGGGGCCTCGGAGACCCAGTACTTC

clone size: -
D gene: -
J gene: TRBJ1-2
V gene: TRBV6-2/TRBV6-3
CDR3 protein: CASSYAPYYGYTF
CDR3 DNA: TGTGCCAGCAGTTACGCCCCGTACTATGGCTACACCTTC

clone size: -
D gene: -
J gene: TRBJ2-7
V gene: TRBV20-1
CDR3 protein: CSAVSKTASYEQYF
CDR3 DNA: TGCAGTGCCGTTTCAAAGACGGCCTCCTACGAGCAGTACTTC

clone size: many
D gene: TRBD2
J gene: TRBJ2-7
V gene: TRBV7-2
CDR3 protein: CASSPGGGYEQYF
CDR3 DNA: TGTGCCAGCAGCCCCGGGGGGGGGTACGAGCAGTACTTC

clone size: few
D gene: -
J gene: TRBJ2-6
V gene: TRBV7-9
CDR3 protein: CASSTLPVSGANVLTF
CDR3 DNA: TGTGCCAGCAGCACATTGCCGGTGTCCGGGGCCAACGTCCTGACTTTC

clone size: -
D gene: -
J gene: TRBJ1-1
V gene: TRBV10-3
CDR3 protein: CAISPRLRVTEAFF
CDR3 DNA: TGTGCCATCAGTCCCCGGTTAAGGGTCACTGAAGCTTTCTTT

clone size: -
D gene: -
J gene: TRBJ2-1
V gene: TRBV5-5
CDR3 protein: CASSFSFLGDEQFF
CDR3 DNA: TGTGCCAGCAGCTTCTCATTTCTAGGGGATGAGCAGTTCTTC

clone size: -
D gene: TRBD1
J gene: TRBJ2-7
V gene: TRBV18
CDR3 protein: CASSPPKGQGYEQYF
CDR3 DNA: TGTGCCAGCTCACCTCCCAAAGGACAGGGCTACGAGCAGTACTTC

clone size: -
D gene: -
J gene: TRBJ1-2
V gene: TRBV9
CDR3 protein: CASSGGPYGYTF
CDR3 DNA: TGTGCCAGCAGCGGCGGCCCCTATGGCTACACCTTC

clone size: few
D gene: TRBD1
J gene: TRBJ1-1
V gene: TRBV27
CDR3 protein: CASSLLGGTGEEGTEAFF
CDR3 DNA: TGTGCCAGCAGTTTATTAGGGGGCACGGGGGAGGAGGGGACTGAAGCTTTCTTT

clone size: -
D gene: -
J gene: TRBJ2-7
V gene: TRBV27
CDR3 protein: CASSLLQGREQYF
CDR3 DNA: TGTGCCAGCAGTTTACTCCAGGGGCGGGAGCAGTACTTC

clone size: -
D gene: TRBD2
J gene: TRBJ2-5
V gene: TRBV12-3/TRBV12-4
CDR3 protein: CASSGLAGVETQYF
CDR3 DNA: TGTGCCAGCAGCGGACTAGCGGGGGTAGAGACCCAGTACTTC

clone size: -
D gene: TRBD2
J gene: TRBJ2-7
V gene: TRBV13
CDR3 protein: CASSLGRGSTYEQYF
CDR3 DNA: TGTGCCAGCAGCTTAGGGCGGGGGTCAACCTACGAGCAGTACTTC

clone size: many
D gene: -
J gene: TRBJ1-1
V gene: TRBV20-1
CDR3 protein: CSATGYVMNTEAFF
CDR3 DNA: TGCAGTGCTACCGGGTACGTCATGAACACTGAAGCTTTCTTT

clone size: few
D gene: -
J gene: TRBJ1-5
V gene: TRBV27
CDR3 protein: CASSLMGRGRHQPQHF
CDR3 DNA: TGTGCCAGCAGTTTAATGGGCAGGGGCCGTCATCAGCCCCAGCATTTT

clone size: -
D gene: -
J gene: TRBJ2-2
V gene: TRBV12-3/TRBV12-4
CDR3 protein: CASIPGERGVTGELFF
CDR3 DNA: TGTGCCAGCATACCCGGTGAGCGCGGGGTCACCGGGGAGCTGTTTTTT

clone size: few
D gene: TRBD1
J gene: TRBJ1-1
V gene: TRBV27
CDR3 protein: CASSLSGQGGTEAFF
CDR3 DNA: TGTGCCAGCAGTTTATCAGGACAGGGGGGCACTGAAGCTTTCTTT

clone size: -
D gene: -
J gene: TRBJ1-4
V gene: TRBV19
CDR3 protein: CASSIGGRNEKLFF
CDR3 DNA: TGTGCCAGTAGTATTGGGGGCCGAAATGAAAAACTGTTTTTT

clone size: -
D gene: -
J gene: TRBJ2-3
V gene: TRBV7-2
CDR3 protein: CASSFPDTTDTQYF
CDR3 DNA: TGTGCCAGCAGCTTCCCCGACACCACAGATACGCAGTATTTT

clone size: -
D gene: -
J gene: TRBJ2-1
V gene: TRBV27
CDR3 protein: CASSLSGWEFF
CDR3 DNA: TGTGCCAGCAGTTTGTCTGGGTGGGAGTTCTTC

clone size: -
D gene: -
J gene: TRBJ1-1
V gene: TRBV19
CDR3 protein: CASRSRGTEAFF
CDR3 DNA: TGTGCCAGTAGGTCCAGGGGCACTGAAGCTTTCTTT

clone size: -
D gene: -
J gene: TRBJ1-1
V gene: TRBV19
CDR3 protein: CASSIGGTSEAFF
CDR3 DNA: TGTGCCAGTAGTATAGGCGGGACTTCTGAAGCTTTCTTT

clone size: -
D gene: -
J gene: TRBJ2-7
V gene: TRBV7-9
CDR3 protein: CASSLAVSEQYF
CDR3 DNA: TGTGCCAGCAGCTTAGCGGTCTCCGAGCAGTACTTC

clone size: -
D gene: -
J gene: TRBJ1-1
V gene: TRBV19
CDR3 protein: CASSLRVNTEAFF
CDR3 DNA: TGTGCCAGTAGTTTAAGGGTGAACACTGAAGCTTTCTTT